This TCR beta chain was identified during a study of blood T cell repertoires in COVID-19. Study at large: Samples came from the United States, Italy and Spain, spanning acute and convalescent COVID-19. In each case, the material was cDNA or gDNA derived from T cells, B-cell-depleted T cells, or PBMCs.

Original handling: Nucleated cell counts were estimated from reference gene primer amplification. Profiled with immunoSEQ multiplex PCR; TCRdb holds only in-frame clones, not every one. From that table come the V and J calls and clone size; the DNA was used to work out D and trimming. This sample has approximately 70,000 clones, with around 90% found just once. This CDR3 comprises 14 residues. J gave up 5 bases and V 6 bases, and 6 bases lay outside the gene matches. CDR1 MNHEY and CDR2 SVGAGI come from the germline V gene. The sample was peripheral blood. This chain joins TRBV6-5 and TRBJ1-4; 7 positions match TRBD1. The sequence came from a human donor with active COVID-19. The donor label of this sample is uncertain. The CDR3 spells CASRADRENEKLFF. CDR3 nucleotides: TGTGCCAGCAGGGCAGACAGGGAAAATGAAAAACTGTTTTTT.